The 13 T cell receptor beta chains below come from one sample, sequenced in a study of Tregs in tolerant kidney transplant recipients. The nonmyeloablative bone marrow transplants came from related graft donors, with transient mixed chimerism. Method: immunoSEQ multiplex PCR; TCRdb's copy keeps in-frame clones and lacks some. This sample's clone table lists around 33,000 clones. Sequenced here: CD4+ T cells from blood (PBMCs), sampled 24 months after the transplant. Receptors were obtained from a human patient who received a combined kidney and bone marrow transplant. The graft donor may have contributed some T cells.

Partial CDR3 DNA: TGTGCCAGTAGTACGGGACATGGAGGCAATGAG. This sequence encodes CASSTGHGGNE. The CDR3 reads in full as CASSTGHGGNEQFF. V usage is TRBV19 and J usage is TRBJ2-1; a possible D gene is TRBD1 (6 bases). The CDR3 extends 3 residues past the end of the read, so its final part is completed from the germline J gene. Germline V CDR1 and CDR2: LNHDA, SQIVND (reference sequence). The CDR3 spans 14 residues. The V end lost 4 bases, the J end lost 6 bases, and 13 bases lay between the germline ends.

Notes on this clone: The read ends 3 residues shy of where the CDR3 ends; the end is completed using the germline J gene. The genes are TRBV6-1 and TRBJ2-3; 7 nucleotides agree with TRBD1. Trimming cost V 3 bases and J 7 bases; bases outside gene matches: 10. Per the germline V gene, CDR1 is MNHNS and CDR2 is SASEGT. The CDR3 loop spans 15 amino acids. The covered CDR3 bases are TGTGCCAGCAGTGATTTTACAGGGGTAATAAATACG. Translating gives CASSDFTGVINT. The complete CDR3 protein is CASSDFTGVINTQYF.

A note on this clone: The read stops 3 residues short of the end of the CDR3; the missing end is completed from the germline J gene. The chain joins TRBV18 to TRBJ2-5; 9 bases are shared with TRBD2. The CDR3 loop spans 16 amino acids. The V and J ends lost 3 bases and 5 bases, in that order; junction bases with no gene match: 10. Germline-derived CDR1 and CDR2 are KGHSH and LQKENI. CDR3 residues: CASSPVSSGSGETQYF. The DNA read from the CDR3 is TGTGCCAGCTCACCCGTGAGTAGCGGGAGTGGGGAGACC.

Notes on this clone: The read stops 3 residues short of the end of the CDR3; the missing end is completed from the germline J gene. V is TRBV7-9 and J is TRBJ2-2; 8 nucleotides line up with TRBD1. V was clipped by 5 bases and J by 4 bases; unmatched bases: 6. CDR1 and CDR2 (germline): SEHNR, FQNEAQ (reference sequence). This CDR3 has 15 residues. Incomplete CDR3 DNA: TGTGCCAGCAGCCCTACAGGGGGAACCACCGGGGAG. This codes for CASSPTGGTTGE. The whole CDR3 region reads CASSPTGGTTGELFF.

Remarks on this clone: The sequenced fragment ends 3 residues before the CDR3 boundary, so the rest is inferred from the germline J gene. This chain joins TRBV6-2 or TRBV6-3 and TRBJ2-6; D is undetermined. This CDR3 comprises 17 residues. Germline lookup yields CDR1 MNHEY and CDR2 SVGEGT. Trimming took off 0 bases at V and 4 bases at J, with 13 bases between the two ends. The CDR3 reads CASSYSSGRGGANVLTF. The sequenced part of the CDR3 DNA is TGTGCCAGCAGTTACTCCTCGGGTAGAGGAGGGGCCAACGTC.

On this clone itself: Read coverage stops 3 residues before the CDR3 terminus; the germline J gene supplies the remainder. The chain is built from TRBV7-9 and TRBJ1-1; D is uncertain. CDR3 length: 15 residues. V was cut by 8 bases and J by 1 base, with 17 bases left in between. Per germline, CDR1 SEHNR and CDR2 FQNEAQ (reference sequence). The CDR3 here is CASHSSYSENTEAFF. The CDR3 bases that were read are TGTGCCAGCCACAGCTCTTATAGCGAGAACACTGAA.

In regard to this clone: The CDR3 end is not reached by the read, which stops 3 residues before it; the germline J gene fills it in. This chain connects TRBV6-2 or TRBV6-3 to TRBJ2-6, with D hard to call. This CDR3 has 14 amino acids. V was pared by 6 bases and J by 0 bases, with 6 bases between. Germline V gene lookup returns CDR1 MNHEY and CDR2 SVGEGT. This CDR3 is CASRGISGANVLTF. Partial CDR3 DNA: TGTGCCAGCAGAGGCATCTCTGGGGCCAACGTC.

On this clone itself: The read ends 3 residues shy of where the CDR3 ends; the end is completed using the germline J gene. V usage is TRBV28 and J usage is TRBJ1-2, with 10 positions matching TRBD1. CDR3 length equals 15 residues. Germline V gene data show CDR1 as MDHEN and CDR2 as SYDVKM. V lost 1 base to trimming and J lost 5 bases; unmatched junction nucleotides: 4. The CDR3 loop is CASSLSRTGGYGYTF. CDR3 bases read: TGTGCCAGCAGTTTATCCCGGACAGGGGGGTATGGC.

The covered CDR3 bases are TGTGCCAGCAAGGGGGAGTCCTACGAG. Protein sequence: CASKGESYE. The entire CDR3 protein reads CASKGESYEQYF. The chain joins TRBV2 to TRBJ2-7; weak D call: TRBD1 (6 bases). The read comes to an end 3 residues before the CDR3 does, leaving the germline J gene to fill in the end. In germline, CDR1 is SNHLY, CDR2 FYNNEI. V was cut by 7 bases and J by 1 base, with 8 bases left in between. The length of the CDR3 is 12 residues. Variable domain in full (rest from reference TRBV2 and TRBJ2-7): EPEVTQTPSHQVTQMGQEVILRCVPISNHLYFYWYRQILGQKVEFLVSFYNNEISEKSEIFDDQFSVERPDGSNFTLKIRSTKLEDSAMYFCASKGESYEQYFGPGTRLTVT.

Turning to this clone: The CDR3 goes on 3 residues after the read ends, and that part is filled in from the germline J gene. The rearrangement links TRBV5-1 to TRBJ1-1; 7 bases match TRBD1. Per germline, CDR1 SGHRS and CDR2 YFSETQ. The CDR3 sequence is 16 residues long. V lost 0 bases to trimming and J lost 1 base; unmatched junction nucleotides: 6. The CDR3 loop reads CASSLVRGRWNTEAFF. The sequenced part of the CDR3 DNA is TGCGCCAGCAGCTTGGTTAGGGGGCGGTGGAACACTGAA. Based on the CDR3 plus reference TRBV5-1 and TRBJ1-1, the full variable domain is KAGVTQTPRYLIKTRGQQVTLSCSPISGHRSVSWYQQTPGQGLQFLFEYFSETQRNKGNFPGRFSGRQFSNSRSEMNVSTLELGDSALYLCASSLVRGRWNTEAFFGQGTRLTVV.

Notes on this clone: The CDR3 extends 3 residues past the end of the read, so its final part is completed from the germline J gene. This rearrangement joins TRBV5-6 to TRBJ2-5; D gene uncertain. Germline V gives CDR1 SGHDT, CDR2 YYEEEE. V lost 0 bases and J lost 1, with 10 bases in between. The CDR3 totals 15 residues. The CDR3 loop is CASSLGLTLQETQYF. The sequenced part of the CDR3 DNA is TGTGCCAGCAGCTTGGGACTCACCCTCCAAGAGACC.

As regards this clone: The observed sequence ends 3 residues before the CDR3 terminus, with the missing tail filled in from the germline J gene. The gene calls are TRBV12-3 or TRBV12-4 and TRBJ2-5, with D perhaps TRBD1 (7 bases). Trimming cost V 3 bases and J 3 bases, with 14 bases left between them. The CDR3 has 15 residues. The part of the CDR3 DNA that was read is TGTGCCAGCAGTTTTGGAGGGGGCCCTGAAGAGACC. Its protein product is CASSFGGGPEET. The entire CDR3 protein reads CASSFGGGPEETQYF.

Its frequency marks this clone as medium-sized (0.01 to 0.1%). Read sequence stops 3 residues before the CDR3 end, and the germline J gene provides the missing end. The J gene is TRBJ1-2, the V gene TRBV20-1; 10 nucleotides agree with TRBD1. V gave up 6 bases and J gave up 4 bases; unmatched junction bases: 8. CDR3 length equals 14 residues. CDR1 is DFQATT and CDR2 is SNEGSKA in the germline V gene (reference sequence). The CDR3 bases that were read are TGCAGTGCCGTGACAGGGGGCAACTTCTATGGC. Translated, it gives CSAVTGGNFYG. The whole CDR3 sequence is CSAVTGGNFYGYTF.